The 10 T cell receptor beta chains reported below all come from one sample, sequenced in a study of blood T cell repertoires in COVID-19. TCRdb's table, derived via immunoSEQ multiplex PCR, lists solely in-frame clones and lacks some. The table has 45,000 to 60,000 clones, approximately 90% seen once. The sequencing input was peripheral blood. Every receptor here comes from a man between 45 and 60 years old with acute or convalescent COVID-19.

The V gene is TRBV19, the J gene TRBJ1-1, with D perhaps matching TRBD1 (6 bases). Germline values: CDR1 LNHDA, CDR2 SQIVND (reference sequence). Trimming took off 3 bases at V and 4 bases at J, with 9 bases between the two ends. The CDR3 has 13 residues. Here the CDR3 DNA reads TGTGCCAGTAGTATGGCCAGGGGCACTGAAGCTTTCTTT. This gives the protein CASSMARGTEAFF. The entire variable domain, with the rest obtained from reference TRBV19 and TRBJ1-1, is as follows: DGGITQSPKYLFRKEGQNVTLSCEQNLNHDAMYWYRQDPGQGLRLIYYSQIVNDFQKGDIAEGYSVSREKKESFPLTVTSAQKNPTAFYLCASSMARGTEAFFGQGTRLTVV.

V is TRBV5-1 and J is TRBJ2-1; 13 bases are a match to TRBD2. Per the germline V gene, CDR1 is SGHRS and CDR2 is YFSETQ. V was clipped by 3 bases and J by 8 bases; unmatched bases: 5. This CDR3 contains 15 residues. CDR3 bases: TGCGCCAGCAGCTCAGGACTAGCGGGGGCCGATGAGCAGTTCTTC. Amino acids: CASSSGLAGADEQFF.

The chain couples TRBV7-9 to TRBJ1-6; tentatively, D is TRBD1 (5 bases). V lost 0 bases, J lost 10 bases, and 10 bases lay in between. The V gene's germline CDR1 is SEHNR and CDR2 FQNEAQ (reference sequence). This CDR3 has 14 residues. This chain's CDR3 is CASSLAQGGSPLHF. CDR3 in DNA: TGTGCCAGCAGCTTAGCGCAGGGAGGCTCACCCCTCCACTTT.

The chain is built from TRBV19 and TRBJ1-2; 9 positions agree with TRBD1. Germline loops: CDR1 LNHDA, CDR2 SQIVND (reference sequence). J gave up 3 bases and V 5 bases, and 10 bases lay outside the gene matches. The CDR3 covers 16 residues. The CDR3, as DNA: TGTGCCAGTAGTGCCCCCCCGGGACAGGGACACTATGGCTACACCTTC. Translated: CASSAPPGQGHYGYTF. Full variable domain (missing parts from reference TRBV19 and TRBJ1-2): DGGITQSPKYLFRKEGQNVTLSCEQNLNHDAMYWYRQDPGQGLRLIYYSQIVNDFQKGDIAEGYSVSREKKESFPLTVTSAQKNPTAFYLCASSAPPGQGHYGYTFGSGTRLTVV.

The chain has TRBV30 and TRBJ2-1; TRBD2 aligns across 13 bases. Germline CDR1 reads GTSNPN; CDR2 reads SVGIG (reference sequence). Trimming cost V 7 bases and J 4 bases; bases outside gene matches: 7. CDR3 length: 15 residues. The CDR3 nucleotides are TGTGCCTCGGGACTAGCGGGGAGTAAATACAATGAGCAGTTCTTC. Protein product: CASGLAGSKYNEQFF.

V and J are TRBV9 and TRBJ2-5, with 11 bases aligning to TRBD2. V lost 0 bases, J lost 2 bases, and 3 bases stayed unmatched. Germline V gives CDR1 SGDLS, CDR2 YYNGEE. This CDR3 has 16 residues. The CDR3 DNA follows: TGTGCCAGCAGCGTAGGCCTAGCGGGGGGACAAGAGACCCAGTACTTC. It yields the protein CASSVGLAGGQETQYF.

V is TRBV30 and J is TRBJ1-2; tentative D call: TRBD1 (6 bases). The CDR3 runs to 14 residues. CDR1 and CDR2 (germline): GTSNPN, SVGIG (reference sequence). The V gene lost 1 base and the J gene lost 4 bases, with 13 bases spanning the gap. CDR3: CAWSANTGSYGYTF. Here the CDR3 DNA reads TGTGCCTGGAGTGCTAACACAGGGAGCTATGGCTACACCTTC.

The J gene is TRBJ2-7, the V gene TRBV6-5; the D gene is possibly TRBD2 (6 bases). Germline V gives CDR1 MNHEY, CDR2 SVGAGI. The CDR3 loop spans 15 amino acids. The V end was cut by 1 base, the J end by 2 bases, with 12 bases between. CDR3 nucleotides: TGTGCCAGCAGTTACTGGGGGACGGGGGCCTACGAGCAGTACTTC. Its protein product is CASSYWGTGAYEQYF.

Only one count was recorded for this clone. CDR3 loop: CASRADRGGNQPQHF. CDR3 coding DNA: TGTGCCAGTAGGGCGGACAGGGGTGGCAATCAGCCCCAGCATTTT. V is TRBV19 and J is TRBJ1-5; TRBD1 matches at 9 bases. Germline loops: CDR1 LNHDA, CDR2 SQIVND (reference sequence). V shed 6 bases and J 2 bases; nucleotides not matched to a gene: 5. The CDR3 is 15 amino acids. Looking up the rest from reference TRBV19 and TRBJ1-5 gives the full variable domain: DGGITQSPKYLFRKEGQNVTLSCEQNLNHDAMYWYRQDPGQGLRLIYYSQIVNDFQKGDIAEGYSVSREKKESFPLTVTSAQKNPTAFYLCASRADRGGNQPQHFGDGTRLSIL.

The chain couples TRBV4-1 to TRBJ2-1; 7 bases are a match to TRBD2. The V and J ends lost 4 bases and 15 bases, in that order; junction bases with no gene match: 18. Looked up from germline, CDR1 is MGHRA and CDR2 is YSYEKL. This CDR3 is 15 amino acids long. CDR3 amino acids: CASSLGAISREVRFF. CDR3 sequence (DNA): TGCGCCAGCAGCCTCGGGGCCATCTCTCGGGAGGTTCGGTTCTTC.